This entry is about one T cell receptor beta chain. The antigen it recognizes is unknown. No base quality values were provided; no much bigger clone lies one nucleotide off. The sequencing machine was an Illumina HiSeq 2500. TCR beta libraries were prepared by quantitative 5'-RACE with molecular barcodes. Processing in the source paper ran as follows. Disease-linked TCR variants were identified with a new computational method built on a probabilistic model of VDJ rearrangement. Using fastp at Q25 and MiXCR, TCRdb reprocessed the public reads and kept productive beta chains. Rows with a matching CDR3 protein are joined into one entry that keeps the most common DNA and genes. The V and J calls and clone size are TCRdb's, not the authors'. The sample includes about 700,000 distinct CDR3 sequences, with around 20% observed a single time. The biggest ten clones account for under 20% of the sample. The sample originates from a study of CD8 T cells in ankylosing spondylitis (dated by TCRdb to 2016 to 2017). Context from the whole study: The study set out to find disease-linked TCR variants by profiling T cell receptor beta repertoires in ankylosing spondylitis patients and healthy donors. The full study cohort was made up of approximately 27 ankylosing spondylitis patients and fewer than 120 healthy donors. Peripheral blood was sampled, and synovial fluid was also collected from ankylosing spondylitis patients. Study-wide conclusions, independent of this receptor: Some of the motif variants had been reported before in the synovial fluid and blood of reactive arthritis patients, a finding that suggests common disease-initiation mechanisms. Significant enrichment of the disease-linked clones was reported in matched synovial fluid samples from ankylosing spondylitis patients. Blood from ankylosing spondylitis patients appeared to be characterized by a TCR beta motif made up of seven or eight highly homologous amino acid variants. In peripheral blood, the disease-linked clones were found at relatively low frequencies and had a CD8+ phenotype.

A distance of 7 bases separates the germline ends of V and J, which lose 1 base and 0 bases respectively. The germline V gene yields SGHTA for CDR1 and FQGNSA for CDR2. Its CDR3 holds 15 amino acids, cysteine through phenylalanine. Only CDR3 DNA remains: 45 bases, in frame from the first base. The chain was built from TRBV7-2 and TRBJ2-1, with the identity of the D gene unclear. The clonotype was recovered from a male donor with ankylosing spondylitis. Sample: blood, either unsorted or a sorted T cell fraction (not recorded which). The DNA reads as follows: TGTGCCAGCAGCTTAGTCTGGGCCTCCTACAATGAGCAGTTCTTC. This codes for CASSLVWASYNEQFF.